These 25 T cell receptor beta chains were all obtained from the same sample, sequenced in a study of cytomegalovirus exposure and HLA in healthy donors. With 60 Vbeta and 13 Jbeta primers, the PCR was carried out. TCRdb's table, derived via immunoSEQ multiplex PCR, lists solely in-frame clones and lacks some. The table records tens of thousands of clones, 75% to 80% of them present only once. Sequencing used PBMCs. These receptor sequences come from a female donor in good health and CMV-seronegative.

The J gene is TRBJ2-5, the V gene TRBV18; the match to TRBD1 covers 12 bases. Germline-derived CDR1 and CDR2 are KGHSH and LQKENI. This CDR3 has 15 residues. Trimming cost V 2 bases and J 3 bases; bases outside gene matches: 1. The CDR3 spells CASSPGTGGKETQYF. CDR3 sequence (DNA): TGTGCCAGCTCACCAGGGACAGGGGGCAAAGAGACCCAGTACTTC.

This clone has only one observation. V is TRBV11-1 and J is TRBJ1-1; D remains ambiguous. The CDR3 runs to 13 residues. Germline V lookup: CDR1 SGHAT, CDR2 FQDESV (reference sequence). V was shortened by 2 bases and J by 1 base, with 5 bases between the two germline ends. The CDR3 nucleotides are TGTGCCAGCAGCTTAATAGAGAACACTGAAGCTTTCTTT. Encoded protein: CASSLIENTEAFF.

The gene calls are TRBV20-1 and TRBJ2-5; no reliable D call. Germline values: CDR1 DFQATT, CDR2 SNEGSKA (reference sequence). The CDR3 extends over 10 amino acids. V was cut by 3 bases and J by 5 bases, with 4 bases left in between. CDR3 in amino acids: CSASSETQYF. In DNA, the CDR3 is TGCAGTGCTAGTTCGGAGACCCAGTACTTC.

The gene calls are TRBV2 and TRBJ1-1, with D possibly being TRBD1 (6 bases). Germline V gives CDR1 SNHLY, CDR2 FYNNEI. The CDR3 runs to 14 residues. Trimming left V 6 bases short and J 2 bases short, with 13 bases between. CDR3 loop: CASRGTGLNTEAFF. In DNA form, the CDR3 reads TGTGCCAGCAGAGGTACAGGGTTAAACACTGAAGCTTTCTTT. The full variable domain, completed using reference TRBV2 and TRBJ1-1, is EPEVTQTPSHQVTQMGQEVILRCVPISNHLYFYWYRQILGQKVEFLVSFYNNEISEKSEIFDDQFSVERPDGSNFTLKIRSTKLEDSAMYFCASRGTGLNTEAFFGQGTRLTVV.

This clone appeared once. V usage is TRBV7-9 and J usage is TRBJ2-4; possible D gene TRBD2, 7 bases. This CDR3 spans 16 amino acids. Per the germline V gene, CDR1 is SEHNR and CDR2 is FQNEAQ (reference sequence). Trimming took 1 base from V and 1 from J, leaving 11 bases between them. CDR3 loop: CASSLGGGEAKNIQYF. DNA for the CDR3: TGTGCCAGCAGCTTAGGAGGGGGGGAGGCCAAAAACATTCAGTACTTC.

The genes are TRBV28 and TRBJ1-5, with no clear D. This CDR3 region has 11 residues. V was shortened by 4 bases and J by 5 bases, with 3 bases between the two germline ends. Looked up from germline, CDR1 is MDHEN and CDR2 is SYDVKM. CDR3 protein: CASSSDQPQHF. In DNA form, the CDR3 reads TGTGCCAGCAGTTCAGATCAGCCCCAGCATTTT.

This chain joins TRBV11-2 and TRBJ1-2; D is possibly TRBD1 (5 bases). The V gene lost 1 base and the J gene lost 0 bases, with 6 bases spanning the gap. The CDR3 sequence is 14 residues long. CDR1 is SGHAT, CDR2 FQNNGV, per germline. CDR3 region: CASSLGGPNYGYTF. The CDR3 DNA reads TGTGCCAGCAGCTTAGGGGGCCCTAACTATGGCTACACCTTC.

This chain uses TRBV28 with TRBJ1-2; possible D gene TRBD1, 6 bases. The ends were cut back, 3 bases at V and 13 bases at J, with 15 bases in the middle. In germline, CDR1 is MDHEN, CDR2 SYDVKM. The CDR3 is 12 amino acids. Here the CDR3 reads CASSFRGAVCTF. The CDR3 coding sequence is TGTGCCAGCAGTTTTCGGGGGGCCGTCTGCACCTTC.

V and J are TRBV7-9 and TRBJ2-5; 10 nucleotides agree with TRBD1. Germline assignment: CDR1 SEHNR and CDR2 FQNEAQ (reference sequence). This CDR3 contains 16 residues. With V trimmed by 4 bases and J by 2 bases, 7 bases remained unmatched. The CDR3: CASSSRDRGHQETQYF. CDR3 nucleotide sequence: TGTGCCAGCAGCTCCCGGGACAGGGGTCATCAAGAGACCCAGTACTTC.

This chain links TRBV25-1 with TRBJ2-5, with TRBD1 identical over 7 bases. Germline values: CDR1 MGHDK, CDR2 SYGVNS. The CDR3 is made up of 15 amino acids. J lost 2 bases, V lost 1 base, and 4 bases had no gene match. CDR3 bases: TGTGCCAGCAGTGAATCCACAGGGGTACAAGAGACCCAGTACTTC. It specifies CASSESTGVQETQYF.

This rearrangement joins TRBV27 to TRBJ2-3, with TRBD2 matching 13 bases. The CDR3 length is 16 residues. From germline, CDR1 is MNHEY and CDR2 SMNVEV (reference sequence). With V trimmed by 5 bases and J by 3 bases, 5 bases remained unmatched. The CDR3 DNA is TGTGCCAGCAGTATACTAGCGGGGGGGGGTACAGATACGCAGTATTTT. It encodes CASSILAGGGTDTQYF.

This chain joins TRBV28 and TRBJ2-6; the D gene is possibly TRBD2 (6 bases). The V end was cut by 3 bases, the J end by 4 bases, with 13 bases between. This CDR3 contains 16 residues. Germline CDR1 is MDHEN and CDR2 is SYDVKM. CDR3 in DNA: TGTGCCAGCAGTTTCGTAGGAGGGGCGGGGGCCAACGTCCTGACTTTC. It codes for CASSFVGGAGANVLTF. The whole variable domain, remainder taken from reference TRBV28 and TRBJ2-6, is DVKVTQSSRYLVKRTGEKVFLECVQDMDHENMFWYRQDPGLGLRLIYFSYDVKMKEKGDIPEGYSVSREKKERFSLILESASTNQTSMYLCASSFVGGAGANVLTFGAGSRLTVL.

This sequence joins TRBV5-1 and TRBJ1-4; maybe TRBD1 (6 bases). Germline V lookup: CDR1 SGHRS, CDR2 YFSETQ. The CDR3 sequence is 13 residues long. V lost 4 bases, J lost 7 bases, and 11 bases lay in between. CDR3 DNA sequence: TGCGCCAGCAGCACAGGGACGGCTGAAAAACTGTTTTTT. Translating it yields CASSTGTAEKLFF.

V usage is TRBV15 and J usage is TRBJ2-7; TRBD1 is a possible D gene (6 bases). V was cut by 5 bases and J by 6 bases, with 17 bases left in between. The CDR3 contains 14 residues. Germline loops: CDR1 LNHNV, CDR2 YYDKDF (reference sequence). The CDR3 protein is CATSEGGRSGEQYF. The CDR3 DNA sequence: TGTGCCACCAGCGAAGGGGGAAGGAGCGGCGAGCAGTACTTC.

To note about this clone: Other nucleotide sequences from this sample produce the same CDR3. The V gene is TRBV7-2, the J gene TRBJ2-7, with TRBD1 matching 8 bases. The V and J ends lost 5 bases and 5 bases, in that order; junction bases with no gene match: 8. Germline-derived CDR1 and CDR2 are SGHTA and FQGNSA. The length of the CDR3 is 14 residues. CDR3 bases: TGTGCCAGCAGCCCTCGACAGGGGAGCCACGAGCAGTACTTC. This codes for CASSPRQGSHEQYF.

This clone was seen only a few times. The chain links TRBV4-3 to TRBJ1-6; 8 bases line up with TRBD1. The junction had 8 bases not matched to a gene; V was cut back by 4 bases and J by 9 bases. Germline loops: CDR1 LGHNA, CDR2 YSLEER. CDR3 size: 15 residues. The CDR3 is CASSPSARGPSPLHF. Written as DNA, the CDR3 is TGCGCCAGCAGCCCCTCAGCCAGGGGGCCTTCACCCCTCCACTTT.

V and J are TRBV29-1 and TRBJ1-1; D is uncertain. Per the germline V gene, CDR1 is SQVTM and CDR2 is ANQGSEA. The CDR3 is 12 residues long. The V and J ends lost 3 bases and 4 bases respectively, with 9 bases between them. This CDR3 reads CSVDARATEAFF. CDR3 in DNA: TGCAGCGTTGATGCGAGGGCCACTGAAGCTTTCTTT. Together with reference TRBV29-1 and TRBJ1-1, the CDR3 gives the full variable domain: SAVISQKPSRDICQRGTSLTIQCQVDSQVTMMFWYRQQPGQSLTLIATANQGSEATYESGFVIDKFPISRPNLTFSTLTVSNMSPEDSSIYLCSVDARATEAFFGQGTRLTVV.

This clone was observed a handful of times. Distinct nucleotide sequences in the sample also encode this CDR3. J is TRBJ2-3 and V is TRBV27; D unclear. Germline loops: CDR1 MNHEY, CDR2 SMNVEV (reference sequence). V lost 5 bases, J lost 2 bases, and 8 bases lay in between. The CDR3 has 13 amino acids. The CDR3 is CASSPIYTDTQYF. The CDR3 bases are TGTGCCAGCAGTCCCATCTACACAGATACGCAGTATTTT.

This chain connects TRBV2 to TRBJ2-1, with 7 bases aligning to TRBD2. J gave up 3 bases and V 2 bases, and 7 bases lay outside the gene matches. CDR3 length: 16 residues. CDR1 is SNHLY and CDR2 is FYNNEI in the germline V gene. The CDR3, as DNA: TGTGCCAGCAGTGAATGGGTTAGCGGGCTCTACAATGAGCAGTTCTTC. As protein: CASSEWVSGLYNEQFF. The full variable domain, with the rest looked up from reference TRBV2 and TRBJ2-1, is EPEVTQTPSHQVTQMGQEVILRCVPISNHLYFYWYRQILGQKVEFLVSFYNNEISEKSEIFDDQFSVERPDGSNFTLKIRSTKLEDSAMYFCASSEWVSGLYNEQFFGPGTRLTVL.

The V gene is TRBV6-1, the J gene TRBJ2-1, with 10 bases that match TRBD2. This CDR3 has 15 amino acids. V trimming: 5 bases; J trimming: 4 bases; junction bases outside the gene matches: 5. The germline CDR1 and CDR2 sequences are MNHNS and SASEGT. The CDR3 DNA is TGTGCCAGCAGTCCTACTAGCGGGACATACAATGAGCAGTTCTTC. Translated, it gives CASSPTSGTYNEQFF.

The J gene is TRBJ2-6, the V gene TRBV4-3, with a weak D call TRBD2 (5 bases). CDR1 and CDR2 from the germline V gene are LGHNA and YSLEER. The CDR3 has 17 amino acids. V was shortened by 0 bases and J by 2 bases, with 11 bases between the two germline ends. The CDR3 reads CASSQDRAGAGANVLTF. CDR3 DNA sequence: TGCGCCAGCAGCCAAGATCGGGCCGGGGCTGGGGCCAACGTCCTGACTTTC.

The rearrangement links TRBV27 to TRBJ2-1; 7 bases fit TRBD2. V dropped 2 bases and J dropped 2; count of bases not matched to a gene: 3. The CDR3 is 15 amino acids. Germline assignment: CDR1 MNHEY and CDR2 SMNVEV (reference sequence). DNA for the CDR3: TGTGCCAGCAGTTTAAGACTAGCTGCCTACAATGAGCAGTTCTTC. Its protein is CASSLRLAAYNEQFF.

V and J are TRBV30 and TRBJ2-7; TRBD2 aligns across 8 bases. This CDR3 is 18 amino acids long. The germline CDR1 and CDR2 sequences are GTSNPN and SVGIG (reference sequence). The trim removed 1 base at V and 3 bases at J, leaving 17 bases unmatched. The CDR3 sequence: CAWSGRGGSGTPLYEQYF. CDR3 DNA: TGTGCCTGGAGTGGCCGGGGGGGAAGCGGGACCCCTCTCTACGAGCAGTACTTC. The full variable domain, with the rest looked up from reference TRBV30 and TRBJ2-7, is SQTIHQWPATLVQPVGSPLSLECTVEGTSNPNLYWYRQAAGRGLQLLFYSVGIGQISSEVPQNLSASRPQDRQFILSSKKLLLSDSGFYLCAWSGRGGSGTPLYEQYFGPGTRLTVT.

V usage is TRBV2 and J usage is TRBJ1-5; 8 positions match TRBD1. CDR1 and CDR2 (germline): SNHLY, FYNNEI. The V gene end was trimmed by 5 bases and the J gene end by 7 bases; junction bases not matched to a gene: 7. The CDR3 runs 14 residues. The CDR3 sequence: CASSPRQGHQPQHF. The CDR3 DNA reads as TGTGCCAGCAGTCCAAGACAGGGGCACCAGCCCCAGCATTTT.

This CDR3 is CASGERRGRRLNEKLFF. The CDR3 DNA reads as TGTGCCAGCGGAGAGCGCAGGGGGCGCCGACTTAATGAAAAACTGTTTTTT. V gene TRBV21-1 combines with J gene TRBJ1-4; the table's TRBD1 call for D was not verified on the DNA. TRBV21-1 is marked as a pseudogene. The CDR3 spans 17 residues.